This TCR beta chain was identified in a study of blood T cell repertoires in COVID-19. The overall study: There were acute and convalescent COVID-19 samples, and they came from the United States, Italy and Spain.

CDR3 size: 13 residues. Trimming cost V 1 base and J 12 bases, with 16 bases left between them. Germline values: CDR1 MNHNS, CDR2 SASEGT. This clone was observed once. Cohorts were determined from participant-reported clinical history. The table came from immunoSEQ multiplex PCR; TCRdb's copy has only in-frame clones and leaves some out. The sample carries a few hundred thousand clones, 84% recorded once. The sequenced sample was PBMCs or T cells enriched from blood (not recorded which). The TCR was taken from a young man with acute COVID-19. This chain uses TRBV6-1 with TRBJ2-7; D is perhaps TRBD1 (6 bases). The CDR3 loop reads CASSEVGQPVPYV. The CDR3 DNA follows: TGTGCCAGCAGTGAAGTCGGACAGCCTGTCCCGTACGTC.